The 28 T cell receptor beta chains below come from one sample, sequenced in a study of beta chain features in type 1 diabetes. All of the isolated RNA was reverse transcribed, so expressed TCRB transcripts were sequenced. Method: immunoSEQ multiplex PCR; TCRdb's copy keeps in-frame clones and lacks some. The top ten clones hold roughly 0.44% of a sample with under 90,000 clones, roughly a third of them seen once. The sample comprised stem cell memory CD4+ T cells from blood. The receptors were sampled from a woman aged 18-29 years in good health.

This chain links TRBV14 with TRBJ2-3, with a tentative D call TRBD2 (6 bases). The V gene lost 1 base and the J gene lost 1 base, with 12 bases spanning the gap. Germline V gives CDR1 SGHDN, CDR2 FVKESK. The CDR3 length is 16 residues. The CDR3 loop is CASSQASGLGTDTQYF. CDR3 coding DNA: TGTGCCAGCAGCCAAGCTTCGGGACTCGGCACAGATACGCAGTATTTT.

The genes are TRBV2 and TRBJ2-7, with D possibly matching TRBD2 (6 bases). Trimming removed 4 bases from V and 1 base from J, with 11 bases in between. The germline gives CDR1 SNHLY, CDR2 FYNNEI. This CDR3 spans 14 amino acids. DNA for the CDR3: TGTGCCAGCAGTGGGACTATAAGATCCTACGAGCAGTACTTC. Translated, it gives CASSGTIRSYEQYF.

Written as DNA, the CDR3 is TGTGCCAGCAGCTTCGGCGGGGAGATCACAGATACGCAGTATTTT. It specifies CASSFGGEITDTQYF. The V call is TRBV7-2, the J call TRBJ2-3; TRBD2 is a possible D gene (6 bases). V was trimmed by 3 bases and J by 2 bases, leaving 12 bases between them. Germline CDR1 reads SGHTA; CDR2 reads FQGNSA. CDR3 length: 15 amino acids.

The chain couples TRBV6-5 to TRBJ1-1; 7 bases match TRBD1. Germline V gene sequence: CDR1 MNHEY, CDR2 SVGAGI. J gave up 4 bases and V 5 bases, and 10 bases lay outside the gene matches. The CDR3 contains 15 residues. CDR3 nucleotide sequence: TGTGCCAGCAGTAACACCGGGACAGAGAGCACTGAAGCTTTCTTT. Its translation: CASSNTGTESTEAFF.

This chain uses TRBV4-3 with TRBJ1-2; no firm D call. Per germline, CDR1 LGHNA and CDR2 YSLEER. The CDR3 runs to 13 residues. The V end was cut by 4 bases, the J end by 3 bases, with 9 bases between. The CDR3 region is CASSPREDYGYTF. CDR3 in DNA: TGCGCCAGCAGCCCGAGGGAAGACTATGGCTACACCTTC.

The chain joins TRBV15 to TRBJ2-3, with 8 bases lining up with TRBD2. Germline CDR1 reads LNHNV; CDR2 reads YYDKDF (reference sequence). The V and J ends lost 3 bases and 1 base, in that order; junction bases with no gene match: 6. This CDR3 comprises 16 residues. The CDR3 bases are TGTGCCACCAGCAGGCTTAGCGGGATAGGCACAGATACGCAGTATTTT. It yields the protein CATSRLSGIGTDTQYF.

This clone has a single count. The rearrangement links TRBV5-1 to TRBJ2-3; D gene ambiguous. Germline assignment: CDR1 SGHRS and CDR2 YFSETQ. The CDR3 is made up of 15 amino acids. The ends were cut back, 1 base at V and 0 bases at J, with 9 bases in the middle. CDR3 region: CASSLRYTSTDTQYF. For the CDR3, the DNA is TGCGCCAGCAGCTTGCGGTATACTAGCACAGATACGCAGTATTTT. The variable domain in full, with the rest retrieved from reference TRBV5-1 and TRBJ2-3, is KAGVTQTPRYLIKTRGQQVTLSCSPISGHRSVSWYQQTPGQGLQFLFEYFSETQRNKGNFPGRFSGRQFSNSRSEMNVSTLELGDSALYLCASSLRYTSTDTQYFGPGTRLTVL.

The gene calls are TRBV30 and TRBJ1-6; TRBD1 is a possible D gene (6 bases). The germline gives CDR1 GTSNPN, CDR2 SVGIG (reference sequence). The CDR3 runs to 15 residues. Trimming pared 0 bases from V and 6 bases from J, leaving 12 bases between. The CDR3 sequence is CAWSVRQGPNSPLHF. Written as DNA, the CDR3 is TGTGCCTGGAGTGTAAGGCAGGGGCCTAATTCACCCCTCCACTTT.

This clone was found a few times. This rearrangement joins TRBV2 to TRBJ2-7, with 7 positions matching TRBD1. V lost 5 bases and J lost 4; bases outside the gene matches: 8. Germline V gene lookup returns CDR1 SNHLY and CDR2 FYNNEI. This CDR3 comprises 14 residues. Here the CDR3 reads CASSLQGVRYEQYF. CDR3 DNA: TGTGCCAGCAGTCTCCAGGGGGTTCGGTACGAGCAGTACTTC. Drawing the rest from reference TRBV2 and TRBJ2-7, the complete variable domain is EPEVTQTPSHQVTQMGQEVILRCVPISNHLYFYWYRQILGQKVEFLVSFYNNEISEKSEIFDDQFSVERPDGSNFTLKIRSTKLEDSAMYFCASSLQGVRYEQYFGPGTRLTVT.

The V call is TRBV18, the J call TRBJ2-5; D is uncertain. Per germline, CDR1 KGHSH and CDR2 LQKENI. V lost 3 bases and J 2 bases, leaving 7 bases between the germline ends. This CDR3 comprises 13 residues. The CDR3 protein is CASSPDEQETQYF. The CDR3 DNA reads TGTGCCAGCTCACCTGATGAGCAAGAGACCCAGTACTTC.

The CDR3 DNA reads TGCGCCAGCAGCCAAACGGCGGCTGGGGCCAACGTCCTGACTTTC. Translating it yields CASSQTAAGANVLTF. The V call is TRBV5-1, the J call TRBJ2-6; D not certain. The length of the CDR3 is 15 residues. Germline V CDR1 and CDR2: SGHRS, YFSETQ. V was cut by 4 bases and J by 2 bases, with 10 bases left in between.

The J gene is TRBJ2-1, the V gene TRBV5-1; tentatively, D is TRBD2 (5 bases). Trimming cost V 5 bases and J 5 bases, with 11 bases left between them. Germline V gives CDR1 SGHRS, CDR2 YFSETQ. The CDR3 runs 13 residues. The CDR3 DNA reads as TGCGCCAGCAGTTTCAGCGGAGACAATGAGCAGTTCTTC. It specifies CASSFSGDNEQFF.

The chain links TRBV7-8 to TRBJ1-6, with a tentative D call TRBD1 (5 bases). The V end lost 4 bases, the J end lost 13 bases, and 11 bases lay between the germline ends. Germline V gene sequence: CDR1 SGHVS, CDR2 FQNEAQ. This CDR3 contains 12 residues. The CDR3 here is CASSWGGGPLHF. CDR3 sequence (DNA): TGTGCCAGCAGCTGGGGTGGGGGGCCCCTCCACTTT.

The rearrangement links TRBV30 to TRBJ2-7, with D possibly being TRBD1 (5 bases). The CDR3 runs to 14 residues. Germline assignment: CDR1 GTSNPN and CDR2 SVGIG (reference sequence). The V and J ends lost 1 base and 1 base respectively, with 11 bases between them. The CDR3, as DNA: TGTGCCTGGAGTGCAGGGCTACCTTCCTACGAGCAGTACTTC. Amino acids: CAWSAGLPSYEQYF. Variable domain in full (rest from reference TRBV30 and TRBJ2-7): SQTIHQWPATLVQPVGSPLSLECTVEGTSNPNLYWYRQAAGRGLQLLFYSVGIGQISSEVPQNLSASRPQDRQFILSSKKLLLSDSGFYLCAWSAGLPSYEQYFGPGTRLTVT.

Concerning this clone: Germline and junction disagree at one end, which may indicate a read error. The V call is TRBV18, the J call TRBJ2-5; D possibly corresponds to TRBD2 (5 bases). This CDR3 has 13 residues. The V gene's germline CDR1 is KGHSH and CDR2 LQKENI. CDR3 sequence reads: CASSPVPGEIQYF. The CDR3 DNA reads TGTGCCAGCTCACCAGTTCCTGGGGAGATCCAGTACTTC.

The chain's CDR3 is CASSLGLGGKQETQYF. The CDR3 nucleotides read TGTGCCAGCAGCTTAGGGCTCGGGGGGAAACAAGAGACCCAGTACTTC. The V call is TRBV7-2, the J call TRBJ2-5; 7 nucleotides line up with TRBD2. The CDR3 consists of 16 residues. V lost 1 base and J lost 2; bases outside the gene matches: 7. In germline, CDR1 is SGHTA, CDR2 FQGNSA.

This chain joins TRBV19 and TRBJ1-2; the D gene is possibly TRBD1 (6 bases). The CDR3 spans 13 residues. CDR1 LNHDA and CDR2 SQIVND come from the germline V gene (reference sequence). Trimming removed 7 bases from V and 5 bases from J, with 14 bases in between. CDR3 nucleotide sequence: TGTGCCAGTAAGGCGGACAGATTTTATGGCTACACCTTC. Protein product: CASKADRFYGYTF.

The CDR3 spells CASSLAPRTGRDEQFF. Here the CDR3 DNA reads TGTGCCAGCAGCTTAGCCCCGCGGACAGGGCGGGATGAGCAGTTCTTC. The chain combines TRBV7-2 with TRBJ2-1; 8 bases line up with TRBD1. CDR1 and CDR2 from the germline V gene are SGHTA and FQGNSA. The CDR3 covers 16 residues. The V and J ends lost 0 bases and 8 bases, in that order; junction bases with no gene match: 9.

The V and J genes are TRBV5-1 and TRBJ2-7, with D unresolved. Germline CDR1 reads SGHRS; CDR2 reads YFSETQ. The CDR3 runs 15 residues. With 4 bases removed from V and 4 bases from J, the gap between germline ends came to 18 bases. For the CDR3, the DNA is TGCGCCAGCAGCCTAAACGAGGTGGTCGGATACGAGCAGTACTTC. Its translation is CASSLNEVVGYEQYF.

CDR3 nucleotide sequence: TGCGCCAGCAGCCCCGGGACAGGGGTGAACGAGCAGTACTTC. Amino acids: CASSPGTGVNEQYF. The chain recombines TRBV5-1 with TRBJ2-7, with 10 bases that match TRBD1. The CDR3 length is 14 residues. Germline V gene sequence: CDR1 SGHRS, CDR2 YFSETQ. V lost 4 bases, J lost 5 bases, and 6 bases stayed unmatched.

Ten or more counts support this clone. The chain carries TRBV29-1 and TRBJ1-1, with D possibly matching TRBD1 (5 bases). Trimming took 2 bases from V and 3 from J, leaving 16 bases between them. The CDR3 is 15 residues long. The V gene's germline CDR1 is SQVTM and CDR2 ANQGSEA. CDR3 region: CSVELGPGTYTEAFF. The DNA for the CDR3 is TGCAGCGTTGAACTCGGGCCAGGGACTTACACTGAAGCTTTCTTT.

J is TRBJ2-1 and V is TRBV5-1; 11 positions match TRBD1. This CDR3 comprises 15 residues. Germline V gives CDR1 SGHRS, CDR2 YFSETQ. The V and J ends lost 4 bases and 3 bases, in that order; junction bases with no gene match: 3. This CDR3 is CASSPGQGGYNEQFF. CDR3 sequence (DNA): TGCGCCAGCAGCCCGGGACAGGGGGGCTACAATGAGCAGTTCTTC.

This clone was detected a few times. J is TRBJ2-3 and V is TRBV19; D is perhaps TRBD2 (6 bases). Between the trimmed V and J ends, which lost 6 bases and 0 bases, there was a span of 19 bases. CDR1 is LNHDA, CDR2 SQIVND, per germline (reference sequence). The CDR3 is made up of 17 amino acids. CDR3 in amino acids: CASSSPPGAPSTDTQYF. CDR3 DNA sequence: TGTGCCAGTAGCTCACCCCCGGGAGCACCCAGCACAGATACGCAGTATTTT.

This clone was found a few times. The chain links TRBV5-1 to TRBJ2-1, with 10 bases identical to TRBD1. CDR3 length: 14 amino acids. The germline V gene encodes CDR1 SGHRS and CDR2 YFSETQ. V lost 4 bases to trimming and J lost 7 bases; unmatched junction nucleotides: 5. The CDR3 is CASSPGTGENEQFF. CDR3 sequence (DNA): TGCGCCAGCAGCCCGGGGACAGGGGAAAATGAGCAGTTCTTC. The complete variable domain, with remaining parts taken from reference TRBV5-1 and TRBJ2-1, reads KAGVTQTPRYLIKTRGQQVTLSCSPISGHRSVSWYQQTPGQGLQFLFEYFSETQRNKGNFPGRFSGRQFSNSRSEMNVSTLELGDSALYLCASSPGTGENEQFFGPGTRLTVL.

This clone has just a few counts. V is TRBV7-8 and J is TRBJ2-3; D may be TRBD2 (6 bases). There are 16 residues in the CDR3. CDR1 is SGHVS and CDR2 is FQNEAQ in the germline V gene. Trimming pared 1 base from V and 4 bases from J, leaving 15 bases between. The chain's CDR3 is CASSLGVLALPDTQYF. For the CDR3, the DNA is TGTGCCAGCAGCTTAGGGGTGCTAGCGCTCCCAGATACGCAGTATTTT.

The chain recombines TRBV11-2 with TRBJ1-2; D is unresolved. CDR1 SGHAT and CDR2 FQNNGV come from the germline V gene. CDR3 length: 12 residues. V was clipped by 7 bases and J by 7 bases, with 13 bases between them. CDR3 residues: CASTQRRSGYTF. CDR3 nucleotide sequence: TGTGCCAGCACTCAACGAAGGAGTGGCTACACCTTC.

V and J are TRBV5-1 and TRBJ2-7; D is possibly TRBD2 (5 bases). This CDR3 region has 17 residues. Trimming left V 0 bases short and J 2 bases short, with 18 bases between. The germline gives CDR1 SGHRS, CDR2 YFSETQ. In DNA form, the CDR3 reads TGCGCCAGCAGCTTGGGAAGGACGGACTGGGCCACCTACGAGCAGTACTTC. Translating gives CASSLGRTDWATYEQYF.

The chain is built from TRBV6-5 and TRBJ1-1; D unclear. Germline V lookup: CDR1 MNHEY, CDR2 SVGAGI. The CDR3 is 14 residues long. V dropped 0 bases and J dropped 5 bases, with 10 bases sitting between them. CDR3 sequence: CASSYSRSGTEAFF. The CDR3 DNA follows: TGTGCCAGCAGTTACTCCAGGTCTGGAACTGAAGCTTTCTTT.